A single T cell receptor beta chain is shown here with its context. The data are from a study of T cells after somatic rescue of genetic block. Per germline, CDR1 MNHNS and CDR2 SASEGT. Trimming pared 2 bases from V and 4 bases from J, leaving 2 bases between. The CDR3 has 11 amino acids. The protocol was immunoSEQ multiplex PCR, while the TCRdb copy is restricted to in-frame clones and leaves out a portion. There are about 15,000 clones in the sample; 70% occur only once, and 25% to 35% lies in the top ten. The specimen was peripheral blood mononuclear cells (PBMCs). The gene calls are TRBV6-1 and TRBJ1-2; no clear D gene. The clonotype was recovered from a man between 18 and 29 years old. CDR3 amino acids: CASSEFYGYTF. CDR3 DNA sequence: TGTGCCAGCAGTGAATTCTATGGCTACACCTTC.